This entry lists 30 T cell receptor beta chains sequenced from one sample in a study of cytomegalovirus exposure and HLA in healthy donors. It was with 60 Vbeta and 13 Jbeta primers that the PCR ran. Profiling relied on immunoSEQ multiplex PCR, and the TCRdb table lists in-frame clones only, not all of them. The sample consists of 120,000 to 150,000 clones, 70% to 85% of them appearing once. The sequenced sample consisted of PBMCs. The receptors stem from a male donor in good health and CMV-seronegative.

The CDR3 nucleotides are TGTGCCACCAGCAGAGGAACGGGACAGGGGGATGGCTACACCTTC. This sequence encodes CATSRGTGQGDGYTF. The rearrangement links TRBV15 to TRBJ1-2; 11 bases fit TRBD1. Germline V lookup: CDR1 LNHNV, CDR2 YYDKDF (reference sequence). With V trimmed by 1 base and J by 6 bases, 4 bases remained unmatched. The CDR3 consists of 15 residues. The full variable domain, in which reference TRBV15 and TRBJ1-2 provide the parts outside the CDR3, is DAMVIQNPRYQVTQFGKPVTLSCSQTLNHNVMYWYQQKSSQAPKLLFHYYDKDFNNEADTPDNFQSRRPNTSFCFLDIRSPGLGDTAMYLCATSRGTGQGDGYTFGSGTRLTVV.

V and J are TRBV30 and TRBJ2-7, with TRBD1 identical over 8 bases. The CDR3 is 15 amino acids. The V gene's germline CDR1 is GTSNPN and CDR2 SVGIG (reference sequence). The junction had 7 bases not matched to a gene; V was cut back by 0 bases and J by 3 bases. The CDR3 region is CAWSVELGQGYEQYF. The DNA for the CDR3 is TGTGCCTGGAGTGTAGAGTTAGGACAGGGCTACGAGCAGTACTTC.

The genes are TRBV5-1 and TRBJ1-2; 7 bases line up with TRBD1. Trimming cost V 4 bases and J 10 bases; bases outside gene matches: 13. Germline CDR1 reads SGHRS; CDR2 reads YFSETQ. The CDR3 runs 14 residues. CDR3 DNA sequence: TGCGCCAGCAGCCCCGGGAAGGGGGCAGATGTCTACACCTTC. It translates to CASSPGKGADVYTF.

The chain employs TRBV11-2 and TRBJ2-7, with a weak D call TRBD2 (5 bases). CDR3 size: 13 residues. Trimming stripped 4 bases from V and 2 bases from J, with 9 bases between. Per germline, CDR1 SGHAT and CDR2 FQNNGV. The CDR3 region is CASSWESAYEQYF. The DNA of the CDR3 is TGTGCCAGCAGCTGGGAGTCGGCCTACGAGCAGTACTTC.

This chain connects TRBV5-1 to TRBJ1-4; D may be TRBD1 (5 bases). Germline CDR1 and CDR2: SGHRS and YFSETQ. The CDR3 is 15 amino acids. The germline V and J ends were trimmed by 0 bases and 4 bases, with 10 bases remaining between them. CDR3 nucleotide sequence: TGCGCCAGCAGCTTGGTCGGGGGGATTAATGAAAAACTGTTTTTT. Translating it yields CASSLVGGINEKLFF. The full variable domain, rest sourced from reference TRBV5-1 and TRBJ1-4, is KAGVTQTPRYLIKTRGQQVTLSCSPISGHRSVSWYQQTPGQGLQFLFEYFSETQRNKGNFPGRFSGRQFSNSRSEMNVSTLELGDSALYLCASSLVGGINEKLFFGSGTQLSVL.

The gene calls are TRBV29-1 and TRBJ2-1; tentative D call: TRBD2 (5 bases). The CDR3 runs to 16 residues. V was clipped by 1 base and J by 8 bases, with 21 bases between them. Germline V CDR1 and CDR2: SQVTM, ANQGSEA. This CDR3 is CSVEGGQNYKVDEQFF. The DNA for the CDR3 is TGCAGCGTTGAAGGCGGGCAAAATTACAAGGTCGATGAGCAGTTCTTC.

The genes are TRBV5-4 and TRBJ2-1; 7 nucleotides match TRBD2. The V segment lost 5 bases and the J segment 4 bases; nucleotides outside the gene matches: 18. CDR3 length: 18 amino acids. Germline-derived CDR1 and CDR2 are SGHNT and YYREEE (reference sequence). CDR3 region: CASRSGSLLADPYNEQFF. CDR3 DNA sequence: TGTGCCAGCAGATCTGGCAGCCTCCTAGCGGACCCATACAATGAGCAGTTCTTC.

This clone was seen only a few times. The chain has TRBV9 and TRBJ2-5; 7 bases are shared with TRBD1. CDR3 length: 13 amino acids. Germline V gene sequence: CDR1 SGDLS, CDR2 YYNGEE. V gave up 5 bases and J gave up 4 bases; unmatched junction bases: 5. The CDR3 loop is CASSGQVGETQYF. The CDR3 DNA sequence: TGTGCCAGCAGTGGACAGGTCGGAGAGACCCAGTACTTC.

The chain recombines TRBV7-9 with TRBJ2-1, with 13 bases identical to TRBD2. In germline, CDR1 is SEHNR, CDR2 FQNEAQ (reference sequence). The CDR3 runs 15 residues. The V segment lost 5 bases and the J segment 8 bases; nucleotides outside the gene matches: 6. The CDR3 protein is CASSRTSGSWDEQFF. The CDR3 bases are TGTGCCAGCAGCCGGACTAGCGGGAGTTGGGATGAGCAGTTCTTC.

The chain is built from TRBV5-1 and TRBJ1-1, with D possibly matching TRBD1 (5 bases). CDR1 and CDR2 (germline): SGHRS, YFSETQ. CDR3 length equals 13 residues. Trimming pared 7 bases from V and 0 bases from J, leaving 10 bases between. The CDR3 protein is CASRWDLNTEAFF. CDR3 bases: TGCGCCAGCCGTTGGGACTTGAACACTGAAGCTTTCTTT.

V usage is TRBV13 and J usage is TRBJ1-2; 10 nucleotides line up with TRBD1. The CDR3 is made up of 14 amino acids. The germline V gene has CDR1 PRHDT and CDR2 FYEKMQ (reference sequence). Trimming at V came to 5 bases and at J to 8 bases, leaving 8 bases not matched to a gene. In DNA form, the CDR3 reads TGTGCCAGCAGCCGACAGGGGGCTGGGCTGGGCTACACCTTC. This gives the protein CASSRQGAGLGYTF. The full variable domain, with the rest looked up from reference TRBV13 and TRBJ1-2, is AAGVIQSPRHLIKEKRETATLKCYPIPRHDTVYWYQQGPGQDPQFLISFYEKMQSDKGSIPDRFSAQQFSDYHSELNMSSLELGDSALYFCASSRQGAGLGYTFGSGTRLTVV.

This clone was observed once. V usage is TRBV29-1 and J usage is TRBJ1-5; possibly TRBD1 for D (5 bases). The length of the CDR3 is 14 residues. The germline V gene encodes CDR1 SQVTM and CDR2 ANQGSEA. V was cut by 4 bases and J by 1 base, with 11 bases left in between. The CDR3 DNA sequence: TGCAGCGTTGGTCAGCGGGGGAGCAATCAGCCCCAGCATTTT. Translation gives CSVGQRGSNQPQHF.

The chain combines TRBV10-3 with TRBJ1-2; TRBD1 matches at 8 bases. With 5 bases clipped from V and 8 bases from J, the junction kept 7 bases outside the gene matches. The length of the CDR3 is 13 residues. Per germline, CDR1 ENHRY and CDR2 SYGVKD. DNA for the CDR3: TGTGCCATCAGTCCCGACAGGGGCGAAGGCTACACCTTC. Residues: CAISPDRGEGYTF.

The CDR3 DNA sequence: TGTGCCAGCAGCTTCCCCACAGGGGCTGGGGCCGGGGAGCTGTTTTTT. Amino acids: CASSFPTGAGAGELFF. The rearrangement uses TRBV5-6 and TRBJ2-2; 7 bases are shared with TRBD1. Germline-derived CDR1 and CDR2 are SGHDT and YYEEEE. The CDR3 extends over 16 amino acids. Unmatched junction bases numbered 10, after V lost 2 bases and J lost 6 bases.

This sequence joins TRBV28 and TRBJ1-2, with D unclear. Germline CDR1 reads MDHEN; CDR2 reads SYDVKM. The V end lost 2 bases, the J end lost 4 bases, and 8 bases lay between the germline ends. There are 13 residues in the CDR3. The CDR3 loop is CASSLQSGYGYTF. The DNA for the CDR3 is TGTGCCAGCAGTTTACAGAGCGGCTATGGCTACACCTTC.

This clone has more than one count but fewer than ten. The V call is TRBV7-6, the J call TRBJ2-2; D might be TRBD1 (7 bases). The CDR3 extends over 16 amino acids. Trimming cost V 5 bases and J 6 bases, with 19 bases left between them. Germline-derived CDR1 and CDR2 are SGHVS and FNYEAQ. As DNA, the CDR3 is TGTGCCAGCAGCACGCCCCTCGGAGGGGGCGCCGGGGAGCTGTTTTTT. This gives the protein CASSTPLGGGAGELFF.

A few counts support this clone. This chain connects TRBV25-1 to TRBJ1-1; D call uncertain. This CDR3 has 13 residues. The V gene lost 0 bases and the J gene lost 3 bases, with 5 bases spanning the gap. Germline assignment: CDR1 MGHDK and CDR2 SYGVNS. The CDR3 bases are TGTGCCAGCAGTGAATACAAATACACTGAAGCTTTCTTT. Residues: CASSEYKYTEAFF.

The chain employs TRBV6-5 and TRBJ1-1, with a weak D call TRBD1 (5 bases). The CDR3 has 14 residues. Per the germline V gene, CDR1 is MNHEY and CDR2 is SVGAGI. Trimming removed 3 bases at V and 3 bases at J, with 11 bases between. The CDR3 sequence is CASSYEQGDTEAFF. DNA of the CDR3: TGTGCCAGCAGTTATGAACAAGGGGACACTGAAGCTTTCTTT.

J is TRBJ1-1 and V is TRBV6-9, with D maybe TRBD1 (6 bases). CDR1 and CDR2 from the germline V gene are MNHGY and SVAAGI. The CDR3 has 19 residues. V lost 4 bases to trimming and J lost 1 base, with 25 bases between them. The CDR3 nucleotides are TGTGCCAGCAGTTGCTCCTTCTTTCACAGGGCATTCCCGAACACTGAAGCTTTCTTT. Protein: CASSCSFFHRAFPNTEAFF.

The V call is TRBV9, the J call TRBJ1-1, with D uncertain. V was clipped by 3 bases and J by 5 bases, with 20 bases between them. The CDR3 length is 16 residues. Looked up from germline, CDR1 is SGDLS and CDR2 is YYNGEE. CDR3: CASSGEPWAGWTEAFF. DNA of the CDR3: TGTGCCAGCAGCGGAGAGCCCTGGGCAGGTTGGACTGAAGCTTTCTTT.

The V gene is TRBV25-1, the J gene TRBJ2-3; D is perhaps TRBD1 (5 bases). The CDR3 loop spans 14 amino acids. Germline-derived CDR1 and CDR2 are MGHDK and SYGVNS. V lost 3 bases, J lost 2 bases, and 9 bases lay in between. The CDR3 DNA reads TGTGCCAGCAGTGACGCAGGGAACACAGATACGCAGTATTTT. Protein sequence: CASSDAGNTDTQYF. The whole variable domain, filled in from reference TRBV25-1 and TRBJ2-3, reads EADIYQTPRYLVIGTGKKITLECSQTMGHDKMYWYQQDPGMELHLIHYSYGVNSTEKGDLSSESTVSRIRTEHFPLTLESARPSHTSQYLCASSDAGNTDTQYFGPGTRLTVL.

The J gene is TRBJ1-4, the V gene TRBV15; 7 bases map to TRBD1. Germline CDR1 LNHNV, CDR2 YYDKDF (reference sequence). The CDR3 has 15 residues. J lost 9 bases, V lost 7 bases, and 14 bases had no gene match. CDR3: CATTFGQGGSQKLFF. The DNA of the CDR3 is TGTGCCACCACCTTCGGACAAGGGGGCTCCCAAAAACTGTTTTTT. Using reference TRBV15 and TRBJ1-4 for the parts outside the CDR3, the full variable domain is DAMVIQNPRYQVTQFGKPVTLSCSQTLNHNVMYWYQQKSSQAPKLLFHYYDKDFNNEADTPDNFQSRRPNTSFCFLDIRSPGLGDTAMYLCATTFGQGGSQKLFFGSGTQLSVL.

V is TRBV4-1 and J is TRBJ1-1; 7 bases map to TRBD1. The CDR3 contains 13 residues. Germline V gene sequence: CDR1 MGHRA, CDR2 YSYEKL. V lost 2 bases, J lost 7 bases, and 4 bases stayed unmatched. CDR3 DNA: TGCGCCAGCAGCCAATTGACAGGGCTTGAAGCTTTCTTT. Amino acids: CASSQLTGLEAFF.

The rearrangement joins TRBV11-2 to TRBJ1-4; no clear D. This CDR3 contains 13 residues. Germline CDR1 and CDR2: SGHAT and FQNNGV. Trimming removed 3 bases from V and 7 bases from J, with 9 bases in between. CDR3 region: CASSLFRREKLFF. CDR3 sequence (DNA): TGTGCCAGCAGCTTGTTCAGGCGTGAAAAACTGTTTTTT.

The chain uses TRBV18 and TRBJ1-1; 8 bases fit TRBD1. The trim removed 6 bases at V and 0 bases at J, leaving 6 bases unmatched. This CDR3 is built from 15 residues. Germline V gene sequence: CDR1 KGHSH, CDR2 LQKENI. CDR3 amino acids: CASSHPDRVNTEAFF. The DNA for the CDR3 is TGTGCCAGCTCGCACCCGGACAGGGTGAACACTGAAGCTTTCTTT.

V and J are TRBV4-3 and TRBJ2-2, with 10 bases lining up with TRBD2. V lost 1 base to trimming and J lost 7 bases; unmatched junction nucleotides: 12. The germline gives CDR1 LGHNA, CDR2 YSLEER. The CDR3 totals 18 residues. The CDR3 sequence is CASSQVWPLAGVDGELFF. The DNA of the CDR3 is TGCGCCAGCAGCCAAGTTTGGCCGCTAGCGGGAGTGGACGGGGAGCTGTTTTTT.

The chain joins TRBV28 to TRBJ2-2; possibly TRBD2 for D (5 bases). The length of the CDR3 is 15 residues. Germline V gene sequence: CDR1 MDHEN, CDR2 SYDVKM. Trimming cost V 0 bases and J 2 bases, with 7 bases left between them. The CDR3 loop is CASSLWAGNTGELFF. In DNA form, the CDR3 reads TGTGCCAGCAGTTTATGGGCGGGCAACACCGGGGAGCTGTTTTTT.

CDR3 in amino acids: CASSFTGVYEQFF. The CDR3 region has the DNA TGCGCCAGCAGCTTTACAGGGGTTTATGAGCAGTTCTTC. The chain uses TRBV5-1 and TRBJ2-1, with TRBD1 matching over 7 bases. Germline values: CDR1 SGHRS, CDR2 YFSETQ. V lost 2 bases and J lost 8; bases outside the gene matches: 4. CDR3 length: 13 residues. The full variable domain, in which reference TRBV5-1 and TRBJ2-1 provide the parts outside the CDR3, is KAGVTQTPRYLIKTRGQQVTLSCSPISGHRSVSWYQQTPGQGLQFLFEYFSETQRNKGNFPGRFSGRQFSNSRSEMNVSTLELGDSALYLCASSFTGVYEQFFGPGTRLTVL.

A remark on this clone: Mismatch with germline at one junction end may stem from a read error. V gene TRBV4-2 combines with J gene TRBJ1-4, with no clear D. CDR3 length equals 13 residues. Germline CDR1 LGHNA, CDR2 YNFKEQ. Written as DNA, the CDR3 is TGTGCCAGCAGCCAAGAACCACGGGTGCGCTTTTCCTTT. It specifies CASSQEPRVRFSF.

The chain is built from TRBV5-4 and TRBJ2-5; tentative D call: TRBD1 (6 bases). Trimming pared 4 bases from V and 1 base from J, leaving 11 bases between. CDR1 and CDR2 (germline): SGHNT, YYREEE (reference sequence). The CDR3 is made up of 14 amino acids. CDR3 DNA sequence: TGTGCCAGCAGCCTGTCGGACAGCCAAGAGACCCAGTACTTC. Protein: CASSLSDSQETQYF.